This TCR beta chain was documented in a study of shared clonotypes between healthy human individuals. Study conclusions and caveats: Blood was the only sampled material, and tissue repertoires likely differ. A generally larger estimated richness was seen in naive subsets than in memory subsets.

A remark on this clone: What it recognizes is unknown.

Once extracted for a subset, genomic DNA was divided evenly among several immunoSEQ plates. Each sorted subset replicate got 200 ng genomic DNA, 30,000 or so genomes. Repertoires were generated with immunoSEQ multiplex PCR, while TCRdb's copy carries only in-frame clones and drops some. The sample consists of millions of clones, over 85% of them appearing once. The origin of this receptor is a man younger than 30 in good health. Specimen: naive CD4+ T cells sorted from blood. The subset denotes: CD45RA+ positively selected.

The CDR3 DNA is TGCGCCAGCAGAATGGGGACGGCCCCGAACACCGGGGAGCTGTTTTTT. It encodes CASRMGTAPNTGELFF. This rearrangement joins TRBV5-1 to TRBJ2-2, with D perhaps given as TRBD1 or TRBD2 (5 bases each). CDR3 length equals 16 residues. V lost 5 bases and J lost 0, with 14 bases in between. Germline V lookup: CDR1 SGHRS, CDR2 YFSETQ.